This note documents a single T cell receptor beta chain sequence. The antigen is undetermined. 13 Jbeta primers and 60 Vbeta primers were used for the PCR. TCRdb's table, derived via immunoSEQ multiplex PCR, lists solely in-frame clones and lacks some. The data contain about 200,000 clones, 70% to 80% of them singletons. This specimen comes from a study of cytomegalovirus exposure and HLA in healthy donors. Whole-study results and caveats: Reported results showed that the classifier diagnosed cytomegalovirus status with high specificity and sensitivity.

Germline loops: CDR1 GTSNPN, CDR2 SVGIG (reference sequence). This CDR3 contains 12 residues. V lost 5 bases and J 4 bases, leaving 12 bases between the germline ends. Donors likely had unrecorded immune exposures despite being nominally healthy when sampled. Sequencing input: PBMCs. This TCR derives from a male donor in good health and CMV-seropositive. The chain links TRBV30 to TRBJ2-7; tentative D call: TRBD1 (5 bases). CDR3 DNA sequence: TGTGCCTGGGATAGGGGTCGGTACGAGCAGTACTTC. Translated, it gives CAWDRGRYEQYF.